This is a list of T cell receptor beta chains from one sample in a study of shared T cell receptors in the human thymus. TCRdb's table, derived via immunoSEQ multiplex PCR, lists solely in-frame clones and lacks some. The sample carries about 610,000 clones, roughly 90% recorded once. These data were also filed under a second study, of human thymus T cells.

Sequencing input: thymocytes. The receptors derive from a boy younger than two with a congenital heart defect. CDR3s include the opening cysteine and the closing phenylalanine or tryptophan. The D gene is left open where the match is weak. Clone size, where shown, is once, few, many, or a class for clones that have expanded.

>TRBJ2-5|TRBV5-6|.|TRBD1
CASSPGTGGKETQYF
TGTGCCAGCAGTCCCGGGACAGGGGGCAAGGAGACCCAGTACTTC
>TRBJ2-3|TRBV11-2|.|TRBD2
CASSLDGLAGMKADTQYF
TGTGCCAGCAGCTTAGATGGGTTAGCGGGAATGAAGGCAGATACGCAGTATTTT
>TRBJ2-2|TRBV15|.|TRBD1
CATSRDGREYPGGHTGELFF
TGTGCCACCAGCAGAGATGGACGGGAATACCCAGGGGGCCACACCGGGGAGCTGTTTTTT
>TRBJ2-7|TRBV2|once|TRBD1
CASGQGKYSYEQYF
TGTGCCAGCGGACAGGGGAAATACTCCTACGAGCAGTACTTC
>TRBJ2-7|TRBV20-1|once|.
CSARDGPKQYF
TGCAGTGCTAGAGATGGCCCCAAGCAGTACTTC
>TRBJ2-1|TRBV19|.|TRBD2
CASSIRGTSGFNEQFF
TGTGCCAGTAGTATACGAGGGACTAGCGGGTTCAATGAGCAGTTCTTC
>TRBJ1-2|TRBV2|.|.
CASREAELMSYGYTF
TGTGCCAGCAGGGAGGCCGAACTAATGTCCTATGGCTACACCTTC
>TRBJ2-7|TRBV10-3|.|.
CAARAGFAYEQYF
TGTGCCGCCAGGGCGGGATTTGCCTACGAGCAGTACTTC
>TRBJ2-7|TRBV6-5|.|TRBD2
CASVTSGSSYEQYF
TGTGCCAGCGTAACTAGCGGGTCCTCCTACGAGCAGTACTTC
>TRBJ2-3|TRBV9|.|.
CASSVQGYTDTQYF
TGTGCCAGCAGCGTTCAGGGCTACACAGATACGCAGTATTTT
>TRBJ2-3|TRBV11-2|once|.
CASSSRQGTDTQYF
TGTGCCAGCAGCTCTCGACAGGGCACAGATACGCAGTATTTT
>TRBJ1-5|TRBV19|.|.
CASSSGGSDQPQHF
TGTGCCAGTAGTAGCGGAGGGTCGGATCAGCCCCAGCATTTT
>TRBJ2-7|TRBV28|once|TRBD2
CASSLSWLAASYEQYF
TGTGCCAGCAGTTTAAGTTGGCTAGCGGCTTCCTACGAGCAGTACTTC
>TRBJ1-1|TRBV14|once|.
CASSPQGRAARTEAFF
TGTGCCAGCAGCCCCCAGGGCAGGGCTGCAAGGACTGAAGCTTTCTTT
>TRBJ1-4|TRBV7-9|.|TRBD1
CASSYRGEANEKLFF
TGTGCCAGCAGTTACAGGGGAGAGGCTAATGAAAAACTGTTTTTT
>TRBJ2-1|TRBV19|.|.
CASSSSGPSYNEQFF
TGTGCCAGTAGTTCCAGCGGTCCATCCTACAATGAGCAGTTCTTC